This TCR beta chain was identified during a study of naive and memory T cell subsets. Amplification of ligated cDNA took four PCR rounds with SP2 and nested alpha and beta constant primers. For blood and skin samples, reverse transcription used TCR alpha and beta constant primers. One entry per CDR3 protein results from TCRdb running MiXCR on the 5' RACE reads. In the table there are about 32,000 distinct CDR3 sequences, 16% of which are singletons. V was clipped by 8 bases and J by 1 base, with 14 bases between them. Germline-derived CDR1 and CDR2 are MNHNY and SVGAGI (reference sequence). CDR3 length: 14 amino acids. An oligonucleotide containing a UMI was ligated to the 3' end of TCR cDNA.

The chain uses TRBV6-6 and TRBJ1-1; possibly TRBD1 for D (6 bases). The clonotype originates from a female donor in good health. CDR3 DNA: TGTGCCAGCCGTAATAGGGGGGAGAACACTGAAGCTTTCTTT. This gives the protein CASRNRGENTEAFF.